The 27 T cell receptor beta chains below come from one sample, sequenced in a study of CD8 T cells in ankylosing spondylitis (TCRdb year 2017). Results the study describes overall, beyond this receptor: Blood from ankylosing spondylitis patients appeared to be characterized by a TCR beta motif composed of under 10 highly homologous amino acid variants.

The protocol used for the library was 5' RACE. TCRdb names Illumina HiSeq 2500 as the instrument used. TCRdb itself trimmed the public reads at Q25 with fastp, ran MiXCR and retained productive beta chains. One record per CDR3 amino acid sequence lists the most common genes and DNA. This sample holds around 440,000 distinct CDR3 sequences; 17% were observed only once. The ten largest make up 1% of the sample. These TCRs' antigens remain unknown. The sequencing input was blood, either unsorted or a sorted T cell fraction (not recorded which). The receptors shown here come from a male donor with ankylosing spondylitis.

This chain connects TRBV18 to TRBJ2-3; 9 nucleotides agree with TRBD2. Germline CDR1 KGHSH, CDR2 LQKENI. The CDR3 has 15 residues. The junction had 8 bases not matched to a gene; V was cut back by 8 bases and J by 2 bases. The DNA of the CDR3 is TGTGCCAGCACTCGGCCTAGCGGGACCACAGATACGCAGTATTTT. Translating gives CASTRPSGTTDTQYF.

In its sample, this clonotype was seen a few times. The chain carries TRBV20-1 and TRBJ2-3, with D tentatively TRBD1 (7 bases). Between the trimmed V and J ends, which lost 1 base and 5 bases, there was a span of 16 bases. Germline V gives CDR1 DFQATT, CDR2 SNEGSKA (reference sequence). The CDR3 sequence is 15 residues long. CDR3 DNA sequence: TGCAGTGCTAGAGGGATATCAGGGGGGAGAGATACGCAGTATTTT. This gives the protein CSARGISGGRDTQYF.

In this sample, this clonotype turned up a few times. This chain links TRBV12-3 or TRBV12-4 with TRBJ2-2; TRBD1 aligns across 10 bases. The V segment lost 8 bases and the J segment 4 bases; nucleotides outside the gene matches: 13. This CDR3 has 17 residues. CDR3 amino acids: CASLPRPGTGATGELFF. The CDR3 DNA sequence: TGTGCCAGCCTCCCTCGGCCCGGGACAGGGGCCACCGGGGAGCTGTTTTTT.

This chain links TRBV6-6 with TRBJ1-1, with D tentatively TRBD1 (6 bases). The CDR3 is 13 residues long. Trimming left V 11 bases short and J 6 bases short, with 19 bases between. Germline V lookup: CDR1 MNHNY, CDR2 SVGAGI (reference sequence). CDR3: CAGLQGRYAEAFF. CDR3 DNA: TGTGCCGGCTTACAGGGTCGGTATGCTGAAGCTTTCTTT.

In its sample, this clonotype was seen a few times. The chain links TRBV7-2 to TRBJ1-2; no clear D. This CDR3 is 11 amino acids long. The V gene's germline CDR1 is SGHTA and CDR2 FQGNSA. V was shortened by 1 base and J by 6 bases, with 3 bases between the two germline ends. Written as DNA, the CDR3 is TGTGCCAGCAGCTTAGTACATGGCTACACCTTC. As protein: CASSLVHGYTF.

This chain links TRBV30 with TRBJ2-1; 8 positions match TRBD1. The CDR3 length is 14 residues. Germline CDR1 and CDR2: GTSNPN and SVGIG (reference sequence). After removal of 3 bases from V and 6 bases from J, the junction contained 7 bases not matched to a gene. CDR3 DNA sequence: TGTGCCTGGAGCCAGGGGGCGGAAGGCAATGAGCAGTTCTTC. Its translation is CAWSQGAEGNEQFF.

J is TRBJ2-1 and V is TRBV30, with D unresolved. There are 14 residues in the CDR3. Per germline, CDR1 GTSNPN and CDR2 SVGIG (reference sequence). Trimming cost V 3 bases and J 4 bases, with 13 bases left between them. The CDR3 protein is CAWRRWAAYNEQFF. Written as DNA, the CDR3 is TGTGCCTGGAGAAGGTGGGCAGCTTACAATGAGCAGTTCTTC.

The CDR3: CASSFRTSPWFYEQYF. CDR3 sequence (DNA): TGTGCCAGCAGTTTTCGAACGTCTCCTTGGTTCTACGAGCAGTACTTC. This chain connects TRBV6-2 or TRBV6-3 to TRBJ2-7; D not certain. With 4 bases removed from V and 3 bases from J, the gap between germline ends came to 19 bases. Per the germline V gene, CDR1 is MNHEY and CDR2 is SVGEGT. CDR3 size: 16 residues.

The chain joins TRBV2 to TRBJ2-3; 8 bases match TRBD2. The length of the CDR3 is 15 residues. Trimming at V came to 6 bases and at J to 6 bases, leaving 11 bases not matched to a gene. Germline CDR1 reads SNHLY; CDR2 reads FYNNEI. The CDR3 nucleotides are TGTGCCAGCAGCTCGGGACTAGTTGACATCGATACGCAGTATTTT. This encodes CASSSGLVDIDTQYF.

This chain uses TRBV7-3 with TRBJ2-1, with D perhaps matching TRBD1 (5 bases). The germline V gene encodes CDR1 SGHTA and CDR2 FQGTGA. V gave up 5 bases and J gave up 3 bases, with 8 bases separating them. The CDR3 runs 13 residues. The CDR3 nucleotides are TGTGCCAGCAGCGTTACAGGCTACAATGAGCAGTTCTTC. Encoded protein: CASSVTGYNEQFF.

The chain uses TRBV12-3 or TRBV12-4 and TRBJ2-1; 9 bases are a match to TRBD2. The CDR3 has 14 amino acids. V lost 7 bases to trimming and J lost 10 bases; unmatched junction nucleotides: 11. The CDR3 region has the DNA TGTGCCAGCACCCTACTAGCGGGCGGGGGGGAGCAGTTCTTC. Translated: CASTLLAGGGEQFF.

This clonotype came up a few times. The CDR3 DNA follows: TGCGCCAGCAGGAGGGACTACACAGATACGCAGTATTTT. It yields the protein CASRRDYTDTQYF. The rearrangement uses TRBV5-1 and TRBJ2-3; 7 bases line up with TRBD2. The germline CDR1 and CDR2 sequences are SGHRS and YFSETQ. Unmatched junction bases numbered 2, after V lost 5 bases and J lost 2 bases. This CDR3 spans 13 amino acids.

CDR3 loop: CASSESLAAETQYF. DNA of the CDR3: TGTGCCAGCAGTGAATCCCTAGCGGCAGAGACCCAGTACTTC. The rearrangement uses TRBV2 and TRBJ2-5; 7 positions agree with TRBD2. Germline V CDR1 and CDR2: SNHLY, FYNNEI. This CDR3 has 14 amino acids. V trimming: 2 bases; J trimming: 4 bases; junction bases outside the gene matches: 4.

The CDR3 reads CASSDGRRTSGANEQFF. In nucleotides, the CDR3 is TGTGCCAGCAGTGACGGTCGGAGGACTAGCGGGGCCAATGAGCAGTTCTTC. This chain connects TRBV2 to TRBJ2-1; 12 bases fit TRBD2. Germline V gene sequence: CDR1 SNHLY, CDR2 FYNNEI. The ends lost 3 bases at V and 6 bases at J; junction bases unmatched: 9. CDR3 length: 17 amino acids. The variable domain in full, completed from reference TRBV2 and TRBJ2-1, reads EPEVTQTPSHQVTQMGQEVILRCVPISNHLYFYWYRQILGQKVEFLVSFYNNEISEKSEIFDDQFSVERPDGSNFTLKIRSTKLEDSAMYFCASSDGRRTSGANEQFFGPGTRLTVL.

This clonotype has only a few counts. The gene calls are TRBV27 and TRBJ2-2, with TRBD1 matching 7 bases. J was trimmed by 4 bases and V by 5 bases; bases with no gene match: 10. There are 16 residues in the CDR3. Germline V gives CDR1 MNHEY, CDR2 SMNVEV (reference sequence). CDR3 coding DNA: TGTGCCAGCAGTCGCCGACAGGGTCCGGCCACCGGGGAGCTGTTTTTT. Its translation is CASSRRQGPATGELFF.

The V call is TRBV10-3, the J call TRBJ1-4; D gene unclear. Deletions cut 4 bases from V and 8 bases from J, with 14 bases between. Germline assignment: CDR1 ENHRY and CDR2 SYGVKD. The CDR3 has 14 amino acids. DNA of the CDR3: TGTGCCATCAGTGGTGGACCGCGGGGAGAAAAACTGTTTTTT. As protein: CAISGGPRGEKLFF.

This chain joins TRBV5-1 and TRBJ2-3; 8 positions agree with TRBD2. Trimming took 2 bases from V and 2 from J; bases not matched to a gene: 4. Germline V CDR1 and CDR2: SGHRS, YFSETQ. CDR3 size: 15 residues. CDR3 nucleotides: TGCGCCAGCAGCTTAAGCGGGGGACCCACAGATACGCAGTATTTT. This gives the protein CASSLSGGPTDTQYF. The full variable domain, completed using reference TRBV5-1 and TRBJ2-3, is KAGVTQTPRYLIKTRGQQVTLSCSPISGHRSVSWYQQTPGQGLQFLFEYFSETQRNKGNFPGRFSGRQFSNSRSEMNVSTLELGDSALYLCASSLSGGPTDTQYFGPGTRLTVL.

In its sample, this clonotype was seen a few times. An end of the junction differs from the germline gene, which may be a read error. This sequence joins TRBV3-1 and TRBJ2-1, with D possibly TRBD2 on 6 matching bases. From germline, CDR1 is LGHDT and CDR2 YNNKEL (reference sequence). The CDR3 totals 14 residues. This CDR3 reads CASSWDSLNGEQSF. In DNA form, the CDR3 reads TGTGCCAGCAGCTGGGACTCCCTTAATGGTGAGCAGTCCTTC.

This clonotype has just a few counts. The chain links TRBV9 to TRBJ1-4; the match to TRBD1 covers 9 bases. The CDR3 length is 14 residues. V lost 2 bases to trimming and J lost 8 bases; unmatched junction nucleotides: 4. From germline, CDR1 is SGDLS and CDR2 YYNGEE. In DNA, the CDR3 is TGTGCCAGCAGCGTGGGACAGGGAGGGGAAAAACTGTTTTTT. Amino acids: CASSVGQGGEKLFF.

There are a few counts of this clonotype. The chain has TRBV7-8 and TRBJ1-5; D is possibly TRBD1 (6 bases). V lost 5 bases to trimming and J lost 5 bases, with 10 bases between them. Germline assignment: CDR1 SGHVS and CDR2 FQNEAQ. The CDR3 runs to 13 residues. The CDR3 nucleotides are TGTGCCAGCAGCCTCCGGACAGATCAGCCCCAGCATTTT. The encoded protein is CASSLRTDQPQHF.

The rearrangement uses TRBV7-3 and TRBJ2-2; 12 nucleotides agree with TRBD2. Germline CDR1 and CDR2: SGHTA and FQGTGA. Trimming at V came to 5 bases and at J to 0 bases, leaving 10 bases not matched to a gene. The CDR3 is made up of 19 amino acids. CDR3 amino acids: CASSPGLAGLYSNTGELFF. The DNA of the CDR3 is TGTGCCAGCAGCCCCGGACTAGCGGGGCTATATTCGAACACCGGGGAGCTGTTTTTT.

The table lists this clonotype with a few counts. V and J are TRBV5-1 and TRBJ1-1; D gene uncertain. CDR3 length equals 13 residues. The germline V gene has CDR1 SGHRS and CDR2 YFSETQ. V was clipped by 4 bases and J by 1 base, with 8 bases between them. In nucleotides, the CDR3 is TGCGCCAGCAGCAGTACATCGAACACTGAAGCTTTCTTT. Amino acids: CASSSTSNTEAFF.

This clonotype was recorded a few times. The chain employs TRBV6-2 or TRBV6-3 and TRBJ2-7, with TRBD1 as a possible D gene (5 bases). The germline V gene encodes CDR1 MNHEY and CDR2 SVGEGT. V shed 6 bases and J shed 0 bases, with 12 bases lying between them. This CDR3 comprises 14 residues. The CDR3 region is CASSSGMSSYEQYF. CDR3 nucleotide sequence: TGTGCCAGCAGCTCAGGGATGAGCTCCTACGAGCAGTACTTC.

The J gene is TRBJ2-3, the V gene TRBV3-1, with a tentative D call TRBD2 (6 bases). The ends were cut back, 2 bases at V and 2 bases at J, with 14 bases in the middle. Per the germline V gene, CDR1 is LGHDT and CDR2 is YNNKEL (reference sequence). CDR3 length: 16 amino acids. CDR3 DNA sequence: TGTGCCAGCAGCCAAACGGCGGGGCGGGTCACAGATACGCAGTATTTT. Its protein is CASSQTAGRVTDTQYF.

This clonotype was detected ten times or more. The chain combines TRBV28 with TRBJ2-1; 7 bases are shared with TRBD2. CDR1 and CDR2 from the germline V gene are MDHEN and SYDVKM. Trimming took 8 bases from V and 6 from J; bases not matched to a gene: 10. CDR3 length: 14 residues. In nucleotides, the CDR3 is TGTGCCAGCGTGCGGGCTAGCGGATTCAATGAGCAGTTCTTC. This encodes CASVRASGFNEQFF.

J is TRBJ2-1 and V is TRBV11-2; maybe TRBD2 (6 bases). Germline CDR1 SGHAT, CDR2 FQNNGV. V lost 5 bases and J lost 8, with 13 bases in between. This CDR3 region has 13 residues. The DNA of the CDR3 is TGTGCCAGCAGCGAGGACGGGAGACATGAGCAGTTCTTC. It translates to CASSEDGRHEQFF.

V usage is TRBV7-3 and J usage is TRBJ2-3; D is unresolved. The CDR3 runs 15 residues. Between the trimmed V and J ends, which lost 2 bases and 5 bases, there was a span of 14 bases. Germline CDR1 and CDR2: SGHTA and FQGTGA. CDR3 amino acids: CASSLGPDWRDTQYF. The CDR3 DNA follows: TGTGCCAGCAGCTTAGGCCCAGACTGGCGAGATACGCAGTATTTT.